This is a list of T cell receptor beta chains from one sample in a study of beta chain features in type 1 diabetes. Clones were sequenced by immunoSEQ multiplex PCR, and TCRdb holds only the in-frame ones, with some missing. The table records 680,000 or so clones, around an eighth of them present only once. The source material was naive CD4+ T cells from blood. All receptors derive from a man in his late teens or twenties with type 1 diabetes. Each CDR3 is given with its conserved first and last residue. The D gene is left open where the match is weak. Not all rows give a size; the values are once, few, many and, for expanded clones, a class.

CDR3: CASSRGTGNTEAFF
DNA: TGTGCCAGCAGCCGGGGGACAGGGAACACTGAAGCTTTCTTT
J: TRBJ1-1
V: TRBV6-5
size: few
D: TRBD1

CDR3: CASSWEKYNEQFF
DNA: TGTGCCAGCAGTTGGGAGAAGTACAATGAGCAGTTCTTC
J: TRBJ2-1
V: TRBV27
size: few
D: -

CDR3: CASTNSGAGANVLTF
DNA: TGCGCCAGCACTAACTCAGGGGCTGGGGCCAACGTCCTGACTTTC
J: TRBJ2-6
V: TRBV5-1
size: -
D: -

CDR3: CASSPRSEAFF
DNA: TGTGCCAGCAGCCCCAGGTCTGAAGCTTTCTTT
J: TRBJ1-1
V: TRBV13
size: -
D: -

CDR3: CAWSGLAGSTSTDTQYF
DNA: TGTGCCTGGAGCGGACTAGCGGGGTCTACTAGCACAGATACGCAGTATTTT
J: TRBJ2-3
V: TRBV30
size: few
D: TRBD2

CDR3: CASITRRGPQPQHF
DNA: TGTGCCAGCATCACCAGACGGGGCCCTCAGCCCCAGCATTTT
J: TRBJ1-5
V: TRBV5-6
size: few
D: -

CDR3: CASTTKDGYTF
DNA: TGTGCCAGCACCACAAAGGATGGCTACACCTTC
J: TRBJ1-2
V: TRBV7-9
size: -
D: -

CDR3: CASSQGGQDNTEAFF
DNA: TGCGCCAGCAGCCAAGGGGGACAGGATAACACTGAAGCTTTCTTT
J: TRBJ1-1
V: TRBV4-1
size: -
D: TRBD1

CDR3: CAWRGQMNTEAFF
DNA: TGTGCCTGGAGGGGACAGATGAACACTGAAGCTTTCTTT
J: TRBJ1-1
V: TRBV30
size: few
D: TRBD1

CDR3: CASSFQATNTGELFF
DNA: TGTGCCAGCAGCTTCCAGGCCACGAACACCGGGGAGCTGTTTTTT
J: TRBJ2-2
V: TRBV5-4
size: few
D: -

CDR3: CASSLERRTDIETQYF
DNA: TGTGCCAGCAGCTTAGAGAGGAGAACGGACATAGAGACCCAGTACTTC
J: TRBJ2-5
V: TRBV7-8
size: few
D: -

CDR3: CASSLTGATDTQYF
DNA: TGTGCCAGCAGCTTGACAGGGGCAACAGATACGCAGTATTTT
J: TRBJ2-3
V: TRBV28
size: -
D: TRBD1

CDR3: CASITRGVYGYTF
DNA: TGTGCCAGCATCACTCGGGGGGTTTATGGCTACACCTTC
J: TRBJ1-2
V: TRBV28
size: -
D: -

CDR3: CASTPAGRGRRGYTF
DNA: TGTGCCAGCACCCCCGCGGGCAGGGGGCGACGAGGCTACACCTTC
J: TRBJ1-2
V: TRBV27
size: -
D: TRBD1

CDR3: CASSLGGPEGTGELFF
DNA: TGTGCCAGCAGCTTGGGGGGGCCGGAGGGCACCGGGGAGCTGTTTTTT
J: TRBJ2-2
V: TRBV5-4
size: -
D: -

CDR3: CASSGHAGGTDTQYF
DNA: TGTGCCAGCAGTGGCCACGCGGGTGGGACAGATACGCAGTATTTT
J: TRBJ2-3
V: TRBV2
size: few
D: -

CDR3: CASSRTGEAEAFF
DNA: TGTGCCAGCAGCCGGACAGGGGAGGCTGAAGCTTTCTTT
J: TRBJ1-1
V: TRBV7-3
size: -
D: TRBD1

CDR3: CASTLTGRSPLHF
DNA: TGTGCCAGCACTTTAACAGGGCGTTCACCCCTCCACTTT
J: TRBJ1-6
V: TRBV27
size: -
D: -

CDR3: CASSGHYNEQFF
DNA: TGTGCCAGCAGCGGACACTACAATGAGCAGTTCTTC
J: TRBJ2-1
V: TRBV2
size: -
D: -

CDR3: CSVESSRGGDTQYF
DNA: TGCAGCGTTGAATCGTCCAGGGGTGGAGATACGCAGTATTTT
J: TRBJ2-3
V: TRBV29-1
size: few
D: -

CDR3: CASSSLGGDYSGANVLTF
DNA: TGTGCCAGCAGCTCCCTGGGAGGAGACTACTCTGGGGCCAACGTCCTGACTTTC
J: TRBJ2-6
V: TRBV5-4
size: few
D: -

CDR3: CSVDRQGGEKLFF
DNA: TGCAGCGTTGATCGGCAGGGGGGTGAAAAACTGTTTTTT
J: TRBJ1-4
V: TRBV29-1
size: -
D: TRBD1

CDR3: CASSLTPSGTDTQYF
DNA: TGTGCCAGCAGCTTAACGCCTAGCGGCACAGATACGCAGTATTTT
J: TRBJ2-3
V: TRBV7-3
size: few
D: -

CDR3: CASRSGAGNEQFF
DNA: TGTGCCAGCAGATCAGGGGCCGGCAATGAGCAGTTCTTC
J: TRBJ2-1
V: TRBV7-6
size: -
D: -

CDR3: CASSHHRVNTEAFF
DNA: TGCGCCAGCAGTCATCACAGGGTGAACACTGAAGCTTTCTTT
J: TRBJ1-1
V: TRBV23-1
size: -
D: -

CDR3: CASSQDGPEAAGDTGELFF
DNA: TGCGCCAGCAGCCAAGATGGTCCGGAGGCAGCGGGAGACACCGGGGAGCTGTTTTTT
J: TRBJ2-2
V: TRBV4-1
size: few
D: TRBD2

CDR3: CASSFGPGALLQETQYF
DNA: TGCGCCAGCAGCTTTGGCCCAGGGGCCCTATTACAAGAGACCCAGTACTTC
J: TRBJ2-5
V: TRBV5-1
size: -
D: -

CDR3: CASSPQKGNYGYTF
DNA: TGTGCCAGCAGTCCTCAGAAGGGGAACTATGGCTACACCTTC
J: TRBJ1-2
V: TRBV28
size: -
D: -

CDR3: CASTPGGLGETQYF
DNA: TGTGCCAGCACTCCAGGGGGCCTTGGAGAGACCCAGTACTTC
J: TRBJ2-5
V: TRBV28
size: few
D: TRBD1

CDR3: CASSAALSTDTQYF
DNA: TGTGCCAGCAGTGCAGCCCTAAGCACAGATACGCAGTATTTT
J: TRBJ2-3
V: TRBV6-1
size: -
D: -

CDR3: CASSPSTVPQGNTIYF
DNA: TGTGCCAGCAGCCCCTCGACAGTTCCTCAGGGAAACACCATATATTTT
J: TRBJ1-3
V: TRBV7-9
size: few
D: -

CDR3: CASSGTGDTEAFF
DNA: TGTGCCAGCAGTGGAACAGGGGACACTGAAGCTTTCTTT
J: TRBJ1-1
V: TRBV2
size: -
D: TRBD1

CDR3: CASSLGQLNTEAFF
DNA: TGTGCCAGCAGTTTGGGACAGTTGAACACTGAAGCTTTCTTT
J: TRBJ1-1
V: TRBV28
size: -
D: TRBD1

CDR3: CAWSSGGENIQYF
DNA: TGTGCCTGGAGTTCAGGGGGCGAAAACATTCAGTACTTC
J: TRBJ2-4
V: TRBV30
size: -
D: TRBD1

CDR3: CASSQRQLLNQPQHF
DNA: TGTGCCAGCAGCCAGAGACAGCTCCTCAATCAGCCCCAGCATTTT
J: TRBJ1-5
V: TRBV7-2
size: -
D: -

CDR3: CASQRRIGDNSPLHF
DNA: TGTGCCAGCCAGAGGCGGATAGGAGATAATTCACCCCTCCACTTT
J: TRBJ1-6
V: TRBV6-6
size: -
D: -

CDR3: CASSLGGSETQYF
DNA: TGCGCCAGCAGCTTGGGGGGATCGGAGACCCAGTACTTC
J: TRBJ2-5
V: TRBV5-1
size: -
D: -

CDR3: CASSEFEGSGDTQYF
DNA: TGTGCCAGCAGTGAATTCGAGGGGTCAGGGGATACGCAGTATTTT
J: TRBJ2-3
V: TRBV25-1
size: few
D: -

CDR3: CAWSKKQRNYGYTF
DNA: TGTGCCTGGAGTAAAAAACAGCGAAACTATGGCTACACCTTC
J: TRBJ1-2
V: TRBV30
size: few
D: -

CDR3: CAIRDRIEEKLFF
DNA: TGTGCCATCAGGGACAGGATTGAGGAAAAACTGTTTTTT
J: TRBJ1-4
V: TRBV6-1
size: -
D: TRBD1

CDR3: CASSRADEQYF
DNA: TGTGCCAGCAGCCGGGCGGACGAGCAGTACTTC
J: TRBJ2-7
V: TRBV28
size: few
D: -

CDR3: CAWSVRARGTYNEQFF
DNA: TGTGCCTGGAGTGTACGGGCCAGGGGTACCTACAATGAGCAGTTCTTC
J: TRBJ2-1
V: TRBV30
size: few
D: -

CDR3: CASSTHADSYEQYF
DNA: TGTGCCAGCAGCACTCACGCGGATTCCTACGAGCAGTACTTC
J: TRBJ2-7
V: TRBV7-9
size: -
D: -

CDR3: CASSVSGDNEQFF
DNA: TGTGCCAGCAGCGTTTCAGGGGACAATGAGCAGTTCTTC
J: TRBJ2-1
V: TRBV9
size: few
D: -

CDR3: CAISEPRSSYNEQFF
DNA: TGTGCCATCAGTGAACCCCGGAGCTCCTACAATGAGCAGTTCTTC
J: TRBJ2-1
V: TRBV10-3
size: -
D: -

CDR3: CASRSRGSTDTQYF
DNA: TGTGCCAGCAGATCCAGGGGTTCCACAGATACGCAGTATTTT
J: TRBJ2-3
V: TRBV2
size: -
D: -

CDR3: CASREGNSNEQFF
DNA: TGTGCCAGCAGAGAGGGCAACAGCAATGAGCAGTTCTTC
J: TRBJ2-1
V: TRBV14
size: -
D: -

CDR3: CAWSDRVSSGNTIYF
DNA: TGTGCCTGGAGTGACCGGGTCTCCTCTGGAAACACCATATATTTT
J: TRBJ1-3
V: TRBV30
size: -
D: -

CDR3: CASSTRTGETGELFF
DNA: TGTGCCAGCAGCACCCGGACAGGGGAAACCGGGGAGCTGTTTTTT
J: TRBJ2-2
V: TRBV7-7
size: few
D: TRBD1